The text below deals with one T cell receptor beta chain. This clone has just one count. Its antigen specificity is not known. No base quality information exists; no much larger clone differs at one position. The data originate from a study of control samples from healthy donors and cancer patients (dated by TCRdb to 2018 to 2020). Receptor libraries were prepared by the immunoSEQ multiplex PCR assay. Not all clones reach the TCRdb copy of this immuneACCESS table, which keeps in-frame sequences only. Checked studies attribute under half of the gap to unresolved V genes and leave the rest unexplained. For this sample there are 40,000 to 55,000 clones; roughly 87% appear just once. The ten largest account for roughly 1.6% of the sample. The CDR3 runs 17 residues from the cysteine to the phenylalanine. The CDR3 DNA has 51 bases and is translated from base 1.

The source is a man aged 40-55 years with colorectal cancer. Source material: PBMCs. The chain is assembled from TRBV21-1 and TRBJ1-1; the table names TRBD1, a call not compared with the DNA. TRBV21-1 is recorded as a pseudogene. The base sequence is TGTGCCAGCAGCAAAGGGACAGGGCCCCGCCTATGTGGAGAAGCTTTCTTT. This codes for CASSKGTGPRLCGEAFF.